This T cell receptor beta chain was sequenced during a study of identical twins. This CDR3 region has 14 residues. The germline gives CDR1 SGHAT, CDR2 FQNNGV. V was pared by 3 bases and J by 7 bases, with 13 bases between. The study, taken as a whole, reports: Among monozygotic twins, out-of-frame TCR alpha sharing exceeded what models predicted.

Through template switching, a universal primer site was introduced, and the cDNA contained unique molecular identifiers. TCRdb independently ran MiXCR on the 5' RACE reads; one entry per CDR3 protein. Of more than 400,000 distinct CDR3 sequences listed, around 15% were seen once; the top ten hold less than 0.5%. As regards this clonotype: Its antigen is unknown.

The sample was also linked to a second study, of yellow fever vaccine responses in identical twins.

Source material: CD4+ T cells sorted from blood. The clonotype was recovered from a woman younger than 30 in good health. This chain connects TRBV11-2 to TRBJ2-1, with D unresolved. CDR3 residues: CASSFWGLTNEQFF. The DNA for the CDR3 is TGTGCCAGCAGCTTTTGGGGTCTTACGAATGAGCAGTTCTTC.